Listed here are 27 T cell receptor beta chains from one sample, sequenced in a study of T cell responses to AZD1222 COVID-19 vaccine. This table comes from immunoSEQ multiplex PCR, and its TCRdb copy is limited to in-frame clones, with some not included. Among 100,000 or so clones listed, about 88% were seen once. The sample consisted of peripheral blood, taken on day 0 of AZD1222 vaccination. The receptors originated from an adult in good health.

The J gene is TRBJ2-3, the V gene TRBV24-1; TRBD2 is a possible D gene (6 bases). The CDR3 length is 15 residues. The V gene lost 5 bases and the J gene lost 1 base, with 12 bases spanning the gap. Germline V gives CDR1 KGHDR, CDR2 SFDVKD. In nucleotides, the CDR3 is TGTGCCACCAGTGCCGGGAGTCAGGGCACAGATACGCAGTATTTT. Protein: CATSAGSQGTDTQYF.

V is TRBV27 and J is TRBJ2-7, with TRBD2 matching 11 bases. The CDR3 covers 13 residues. J lost 6 bases, V lost 8 bases, and 6 bases had no gene match. CDR1 and CDR2 (germline): MNHEY, SMNVEV (reference sequence). The CDR3 coding sequence is TGTGCCAGCTCGCGGACTAGCGGGTCCGAGCAGTACTTC. As protein: CASSRTSGSEQYF.

The V gene is TRBV5-1, the J gene TRBJ2-2; 13 nucleotides match TRBD2. CDR3 size: 17 residues. V shed 4 bases and J 1 base; nucleotides not matched to a gene: 4. From germline, CDR1 is SGHRS and CDR2 YFSETQ. The CDR3 sequence: CASSLRTSGGNTGELFF. CDR3 bases: TGCGCCAGCAGCCTCCGGACTAGCGGGGGGAACACCGGGGAGCTGTTTTTT.

This clone has more than one count but fewer than ten. This chain connects TRBV5-1 to TRBJ2-1; D not certain. V was trimmed by 6 bases and J by 5 bases, leaving 9 bases between them. Germline loops: CDR1 SGHRS, CDR2 YFSETQ. The CDR3 is 12 residues long. CDR3 sequence: CASNLNDNEQFF. DNA of the CDR3: TGCGCCAGCAATTTAAACGACAATGAGCAGTTCTTC.

This chain connects TRBV3-1 (or the pseudogene TRBV3-2) to TRBJ1-2; D is unresolved. The V end was cut by 0 bases, the J end by 3 bases, with 11 bases between. CDR1 and CDR2 (germline): LGHDT, YNNKEL (reference sequence). This CDR3 has 15 amino acids. This CDR3 is CASSQDAGSYYGYTF. The CDR3 DNA is TGTGCCAGCAGCCAAGATGCGGGGTCATACTATGGCTACACCTTC.

This clone was observed a few times. The chain employs TRBV28 and TRBJ1-1; no clear D gene. The CDR3 length is 13 residues. Trimming pared 2 bases from V and 7 bases from J, leaving 11 bases between. In germline, CDR1 is MDHEN, CDR2 SYDVKM. The CDR3 nucleotides are TGTGCCAGCAGTTTAGGAGGGCCCCGTGAAGCTTTCTTT. It yields the protein CASSLGGPREAFF.

The chain uses TRBV4-3 and TRBJ1-5, with D hard to call. Germline-derived CDR1 and CDR2 are LGHNA and YSLEER. Trimming pared 2 bases from V and 9 bases from J, leaving 11 bases between. The CDR3 spans 13 residues. CDR3 region: CASSQTGPSPQHF. For the CDR3, the DNA is TGCGCCAGCAGCCAAACGGGCCCGTCGCCCCAGCATTTT.

The chain combines TRBV5-5 with TRBJ2-4; D is unclear. V lost 0 bases and J lost 9, with 16 bases in between. The CDR3 covers 15 residues. Looked up from germline, CDR1 is SGHKS and CDR2 is YYEKEE (reference sequence). In nucleotides, the CDR3 is TGTGCCAGCAGCTTGGCCGCGACCCCGGAGAGCATTCAGTACTTC. Encoded protein: CASSLAATPESIQYF.

Details on this clone: Other DNA sequences in this sample translate to the same CDR3. J is TRBJ1-1 and V is TRBV30, with D possibly TRBD1 on 5 matching bases. This CDR3 has 13 residues. The germline CDR1 and CDR2 sequences are GTSNPN and SVGIG (reference sequence). Trimming pared 2 bases from V and 0 bases from J, leaving 7 bases between. CDR3 loop: CAWSQGLNTEAFF. Written as DNA, the CDR3 is TGTGCCTGGAGTCAGGGCTTGAACACTGAAGCTTTCTTT.

The rearrangement joins TRBV7-2 to TRBJ2-1; unclear D gene. Germline V lookup: CDR1 SGHTA, CDR2 FQGNSA. V was clipped by 0 bases and J by 8 bases, with 8 bases between them. This CDR3 has 13 residues. In DNA form, the CDR3 reads TGTGCCAGCAGCTTAGCGCAGAGGTATGAGCAGTTCTTC. Its translation is CASSLAQRYEQFF.

The V and J genes are TRBV11-2 and TRBJ2-7; 10 bases align to TRBD2. CDR3 size: 14 residues. From germline, CDR1 is SGHAT and CDR2 FQNNGV. Trimming took 5 bases from V and 6 from J; bases not matched to a gene: 7. The CDR3 protein is CASSELAGKFEQYF. CDR3 bases: TGTGCCAGCAGCGAACTAGCGGGAAAGTTCGAGCAGTACTTC.

The chain is built from TRBV4-2 and TRBJ1-6; D uncertain. The CDR3 contains 13 residues. V shed 0 bases and J shed 8 bases, with 5 bases lying between them. Germline lookup yields CDR1 LGHNA and CDR2 YNFKEQ. The CDR3 is CASSQDGHSPLHF. CDR3 nucleotides: TGTGCCAGCAGCCAAGACGGTCATTCACCCCTCCACTTT.

V is TRBV7-2 and J is TRBJ1-1; D gene uncertain. CDR1 is SGHTA and CDR2 is FQGNSA in the germline V gene. This CDR3 has 13 amino acids. V was clipped by 6 bases and J by 4 bases, with 12 bases between them. The CDR3 bases are TGTGCCAGCAGTGAAACATTTTCCACTGAAGCTTTCTTT. Encoded protein: CASSETFSTEAFF.

The chain has TRBV5-1 and TRBJ2-5, with 8 bases lining up with TRBD1. The germline V gene has CDR1 SGHRS and CDR2 YFSETQ. This CDR3 spans 17 amino acids. The V gene end was trimmed by 0 bases and the J gene end by 2 bases; junction bases not matched to a gene: 9. CDR3 coding DNA: TGCGCCAGCAGCTTGGGGACAGGGCGCGGGCTACAAGAGACCCAGTACTTC. It is translated as CASSLGTGRGLQETQYF.

The V and J genes are TRBV29-1 and TRBJ2-7; D possibly corresponds to TRBD1 (6 bases). The germline V gene has CDR1 SQVTM and CDR2 ANQGSEA. The length of the CDR3 is 14 residues. Trimming removed 7 bases from V and 1 base from J, with 17 bases in between. The CDR3 DNA reads as TGCAGCGCCTCACAGGGTCGGACGTCCTACGAGCAGTACTTC. Protein: CSASQGRTSYEQYF.

Only a few counts were recorded for this clone. The CDR3 reads CASSLTGSYEQYF. CDR3 nucleotide sequence: TGCGCCAGCAGCCTGACAGGTTCCTACGAGCAGTACTTC. The chain is built from TRBV5-1 and TRBJ2-7; TRBD1 is a possible D gene (6 bases). Germline V gives CDR1 SGHRS, CDR2 YFSETQ. The CDR3 covers 13 residues. The V end lost 4 bases, the J end lost 1 base, and 9 bases lay between the germline ends. Full variable domain (rest looked up from reference TRBV5-1 and TRBJ2-7): KAGVTQTPRYLIKTRGQQVTLSCSPISGHRSVSWYQQTPGQGLQFLFEYFSETQRNKGNFPGRFSGRQFSNSRSEMNVSTLELGDSALYLCASSLTGSYEQYFGPGTRLTVT.

This sequence joins TRBV15 and TRBJ1-2, with TRBD1 identical over 9 bases. This CDR3 spans 14 amino acids. J was trimmed by 8 bases and V by 5 bases; bases with no gene match: 9. Germline CDR1 reads LNHNV; CDR2 reads YYDKDF (reference sequence). The CDR3 DNA sequence: TGTGCCACCAGCCGCTGGACAGGGGAGGAAGGCTACACCTTC. It is translated as CATSRWTGEEGYTF. Variable domain in full (rest from reference TRBV15 and TRBJ1-2): DAMVIQNPRYQVTQFGKPVTLSCSQTLNHNVMYWYQQKSSQAPKLLFHYYDKDFNNEADTPDNFQSRRPNTSFCFLDIRSPGLGDTAMYLCATSRWTGEEGYTFGSGTRLTVV.

The chain joins TRBV18 to TRBJ2-7, with 10 bases fitting TRBD2. J lost 3 bases, V lost 3 bases, and 5 bases had no gene match. This CDR3 is built from 15 residues. Germline loops: CDR1 KGHSH, CDR2 LQKENI. The CDR3 protein is CASSPERGGIYEQYF. The CDR3 DNA is TGTGCCAGCTCACCCGAGCGGGGGGGCATCTACGAGCAGTACTTC. Using reference TRBV18 and TRBJ2-7 for the parts outside the CDR3, the full variable domain is NAGVMQNPRHLVRRRGQEARLRCSPMKGHSHVYWYRQLPEEGLKFMVYLQKENIIDESGMPKERFSAEFPKEGPSILRIQQVVRGDSAAYFCASSPERGGIYEQYFGPGTRLTVT.

The V and J genes are TRBV5-4 and TRBJ2-1, with 10 bases identical to TRBD2. The CDR3 is made up of 18 amino acids. From germline, CDR1 is SGHNT and CDR2 YYREEE (reference sequence). With V trimmed by 0 bases and J by 7 bases, 13 bases remained unmatched. The CDR3 DNA is TGTGCCAGCAGCTTGGCACTGGGTAGCGGGGGGAGTAGGAATGAGCAGTTCTTC. Encoded protein: CASSLALGSGGSRNEQFF.

This chain joins TRBV29-1 and TRBJ2-3, with a possible D match to TRBD2 (5 bases). Germline-derived CDR1 and CDR2 are SQVTM and ANQGSEA. CDR3 size: 12 residues. V was cut by 6 bases and J by 1 base, with 8 bases left in between. CDR3 in amino acids: CSVPRGTDTQYF. The CDR3 nucleotides are TGCAGCGTCCCGCGGGGCACAGATACGCAGTATTTT.

This clone appeared a few times. The rearrangement uses TRBV2 and TRBJ1-6, with D possibly being TRBD1 (6 bases). The germline V gene has CDR1 SNHLY and CDR2 FYNNEI. The CDR3 runs 15 residues. With 8 bases removed from V and 7 bases from J, the gap between germline ends came to 18 bases. CDR3 coding DNA: TGTGCCAGCCAGGAGGGGGGACAAAAAAATTCACCCCTCCACTTT. This encodes CASQEGGQKNSPLHF.

This sequence joins TRBV18 and TRBJ2-1; 7 positions agree with TRBD2. CDR1 is KGHSH and CDR2 is LQKENI in the germline V gene. The V gene end was trimmed by 2 bases and the J gene end by 6 bases; junction bases not matched to a gene: 7. The CDR3 totals 15 residues. CDR3 DNA: TGTGCCAGCTCACCAGGACTAGTATCAGGCAATGAGCAGTTCTTC. This gives the protein CASSPGLVSGNEQFF.

The chain is built from TRBV28 and TRBJ1-5, with 8 bases aligning to TRBD1. Losses at the gene ends were 5 bases for V and 2 bases for J; bases not matched to a gene: 2. Germline V gene data show CDR1 as MDHEN and CDR2 as SYDVKM. The CDR3 has 14 amino acids. The CDR3: CASSLTGGNQPQHF. The CDR3 nucleotides are TGTGCCAGCAGTCTGACAGGGGGCAATCAGCCCCAGCATTTT.

The chain recombines TRBV7-2 with TRBJ2-2; D is undetermined. The V end was cut by 6 bases, the J end by 1 base, with 15 bases between. Germline V CDR1 and CDR2: SGHTA, FQGNSA. The CDR3 length is 16 residues. The CDR3 DNA sequence: TGTGCCAGCAGTCTAAACGGCCGGAAGAACACCGGGGAGCTGTTTTTT. Translated: CASSLNGRKNTGELFF. The entire variable domain, with the rest obtained from reference TRBV7-2 and TRBJ2-2, is as follows: GAGVSQSPSNKVTEKGKDVELRCDPISGHTALYWYRQSLGQGLEFLIYFQGNSAPDKSGLPSDRFSAERTGGSVSTLTIQRTQQEDSAVYLCASSLNGRKNTGELFFGEGSRLTVL.

The rearrangement uses TRBV5-5 and TRBJ1-2; 9 positions agree with TRBD1. J lost 2 bases, V lost 4 bases, and 6 bases had no gene match. In germline, CDR1 is SGHKS, CDR2 YYEKEE (reference sequence). The CDR3 contains 15 residues. The CDR3 loop is CASSLLGTGNYGYTF. In DNA, the CDR3 is TGTGCCAGCAGCCTTCTAGGGACAGGGAACTATGGCTACACCTTC.

In DNA, the CDR3 is TGTGCCAGCAGCCTCGGGGTGATCACTGAAGCTTTCTTT. Protein product: CASSLGVITEAFF. The V and J genes are TRBV7-2 and TRBJ1-1; D is ambiguous. This CDR3 spans 13 amino acids. Trimming pared 5 bases from V and 4 bases from J, leaving 11 bases between. Germline assignment: CDR1 SGHTA and CDR2 FQGNSA.

The genes are TRBV5-6 and TRBJ2-2; D uncertain. V gave up 1 base and J gave up 2 bases, with 9 bases separating them. Germline-derived CDR1 and CDR2 are SGHDT and YYEEEE. The CDR3 has 15 amino acids. The CDR3 coding sequence is TGTGCCAGCAGCTTGAGGCTCTCTAACACCGGGGAGCTGTTTTTT. Residues: CASSLRLSNTGELFF.